Below, 22 T cell receptor beta chains from the same sample are listed, as sequenced in a study of CD8 T cells in ankylosing spondylitis. No antigen has been assigned to these receptors. Findings and limits, study-wide: What seemed typical of ankylosing spondylitis blood was a TCR beta motif built from roughly eight highly homologous variants.

MiXCR, run by TCRdb on the 5' RACE reads, gives a single entry per CDR3 protein. The sample consists of 250,000 to 350,000 distinct CDR3 sequences, around 7.6% of them appearing once. The source material was blood, either unsorted or a sorted T cell fraction (not recorded which). The source is a male donor with ankylosing spondylitis.

This clonotype was observed many times. The CDR3 nucleotides read TGTGCCAGCAGCTTGGTTACCCTCTACGAGCAGTACTTC. Its translation is CASSLVTLYEQYF. The chain carries TRBV5-6 and TRBJ2-7; D not resolved. The germline V and J ends were trimmed by 0 bases and 3 bases, with 7 bases remaining between them. The CDR3 spans 13 residues. Germline lookup yields CDR1 SGHDT and CDR2 YYEEEE. Full variable domain (missing parts from reference TRBV5-6 and TRBJ2-7): DAGVTQSPTHLIKTRGQQVTLRCSPKSGHDTVSWYQQALGQGPQFIFQYYEEEERQRGNFPDRFSGHQFPNYSSELNVNALLLGDSALYLCASSLVTLYEQYFGPGTRLTVT.

The chain combines TRBV7-3 with TRBJ2-1; TRBD2 matches at 9 bases. After removal of 5 bases from V and 10 bases from J, the junction contained 3 bases not matched to a gene. CDR1 and CDR2 from the germline V gene are SGHTA and FQGTGA. The CDR3 runs 12 residues. CDR3 coding DNA: TGTGCCAGCAGCCCTAGCGGGACGGAGCAGTTCTTC. Residues: CASSPSGTEQFF.

A few counts support this clonotype. The gene calls are TRBV28 and TRBJ2-1; TRBD2 matches at 10 bases. The CDR3 runs 14 residues. Germline-derived CDR1 and CDR2 are MDHEN and SYDVKM. Germline trimming cut 5 bases from V and 6 bases from J; bases unmatched to any gene: 4. This CDR3 reads CASSSGRGRNEQFF. DNA of the CDR3: TGTGCCAGCAGTAGCGGGAGGGGTCGCAATGAGCAGTTCTTC.

This clonotype was observed a handful of times. This chain joins TRBV7-2 and TRBJ2-1; weak D call: TRBD2 (6 bases). V was pared by 5 bases and J by 9 bases, with 17 bases between. CDR1 and CDR2 from the germline V gene are SGHTA and FQGNSA. This CDR3 has 14 residues. The CDR3 DNA is TGTGCCAGCAGCCTTCACTTGGGGGGAGGTGAGCAGTTCTTC. It translates to CASSLHLGGGEQFF.

This clonotype appeared a few times. This sequence joins TRBV20-1 and TRBJ2-3; 10 bases map to TRBD2. The CDR3 has 14 amino acids. Trimming removed 5 bases from V and 5 bases from J; junction bases left unmatched: 7. Germline CDR1 and CDR2: DFQATT and SNEGSKA (reference sequence). CDR3 sequence reads: CSAESGRAGDTQYF. The CDR3 bases are TGCAGTGCTGAGAGCGGGAGGGCCGGAGATACGCAGTATTTT.

Many counts were recorded for this clonotype. V is TRBV12-3 or TRBV12-4 and J is TRBJ1-5; unclear D gene. The CDR3 totals 13 residues. V lost 5 bases and J lost 2, with 7 bases in between. CDR3 in amino acids: CASSQPGNQPQHF. The DNA of the CDR3 is TGTGCCAGCAGTCAACCCGGCAATCAGCCCCAGCATTTT.

This clonotype was seen a handful of times. V usage is TRBV3-1 and J usage is TRBJ1-3; unclear D gene. The CDR3 contains 15 residues. Trimming shortened V by 5 bases and J by 0 bases, and 11 bases separated the two germline ends. Germline V gives CDR1 LGHDT, CDR2 YNNKEL (reference sequence). The CDR3 DNA is TGTGCCAGCAGCACAACAGCCGTCTCTGGAAACACCATATATTTT. It specifies CASSTTAVSGNTIYF.

This clonotype was seen a few times. The V gene is TRBV10-3, the J gene TRBJ2-7, with 12 bases that match TRBD2. The CDR3 has 14 residues. V trimming: 10 bases; J trimming: 3 bases; junction bases outside the gene matches: 7. CDR1 is ENHRY, CDR2 SYGVKD, per germline. CDR3 in DNA: TGTGCCACAAGACTAGCGGGAGCGAGCTACGAGCAGTACTTC. It translates to CATRLAGASYEQYF.

The table lists this clonotype with a few counts. V usage is TRBV12-3 or TRBV12-4 and J usage is TRBJ1-1; D is perhaps TRBD1 (5 bases). Trimming shortened V by 5 bases and J by 4 bases, and 11 bases separated the two germline ends. The CDR3 sequence is 13 residues long. DNA of the CDR3: TGTGCCAGCAGTCAAGGGGCGAGCACTGAAGCTTTCTTT. Protein: CASSQGASTEAFF.

In its sample, this clonotype was seen a few times. The chain joins TRBV6-1 to TRBJ2-1; 11 bases match TRBD2. The CDR3 has 12 residues. Per the germline V gene, CDR1 is MNHNS and CDR2 is SASEGT. J was trimmed by 8 bases and V by 10 bases; bases with no gene match: 4. CDR3 sequence: CATTSGSHEQFF. CDR3 nucleotide sequence: TGTGCCACCACTAGCGGGAGTCATGAGCAGTTCTTC.

The chain has TRBV5-1 and TRBJ1-1, with 7 bases identical to TRBD1. Per the germline V gene, CDR1 is SGHRS and CDR2 is YFSETQ. The CDR3 extends over 15 amino acids. V shed 0 bases and J 3 bases; nucleotides not matched to a gene: 5. The CDR3 is CASSLAGGRDTEAFF. The CDR3 nucleotides read TGCGCCAGCAGCTTGGCAGGGGGTAGGGACACTGAAGCTTTCTTT.

This clonotype came up many times. The chain recombines TRBV9 with TRBJ2-2; 8 bases are shared with TRBD2. Germline values: CDR1 SGDLS, CDR2 YYNGEE. The CDR3 covers 17 residues. The V gene end was trimmed by 3 bases and the J gene end by 0 bases; junction bases not matched to a gene: 7. CDR3 nucleotide sequence: TGTGCCAGCAGCGCGTTAGCGGGAATTGCGAACACCGGGGAGCTGTTTTTT. As protein: CASSALAGIANTGELFF.

The rearrangement joins TRBV6-5 to TRBJ2-7, with a possible D match to TRBD1 (6 bases). The V end was cut by 2 bases, the J end by 4 bases, with 12 bases between. Germline CDR1 is MNHEY and CDR2 is SVGAGI. CDR3 length: 14 residues. The CDR3 DNA reads TGTGCCAGCAGTTACAGGACAGATACGTACGAGCAGTACTTC. Its translation is CASSYRTDTYEQYF.

In its sample, this clonotype was seen many times. CDR3 in amino acids: CSVGAANTGELFF. The CDR3 region has the DNA TGCAGCGTTGGGGCAGCGAACACCGGGGAGCTGTTTTTT. The gene calls are TRBV29-1 and TRBJ2-2; no clear D. Germline V CDR1 and CDR2: SQVTM, ANQGSEA. The CDR3 contains 13 residues. V was pared by 4 bases and J by 0 bases, with 6 bases between.

This clonotype was counted a few times. V and J are TRBV5-1 and TRBJ1-1; a weak D match, TRBD1 (6 bases). Germline V gene lookup returns CDR1 SGHRS and CDR2 YFSETQ. With 0 bases removed from V and 5 bases from J, the gap between germline ends came to 14 bases. This CDR3 comprises 15 residues. CDR3 nucleotides: TGCGCCAGCAGCTTGGGGGCCGGGGGCGAGACTGAAGCTTTCTTT. Encoded protein: CASSLGAGGETEAFF.

This clonotype has at least ten counts. J is TRBJ2-5 and V is TRBV7-8; no firm D call. Germline-derived CDR1 and CDR2 are SGHVS and FQNEAQ. The V end lost 4 bases, the J end lost 4 bases, and 16 bases lay between the germline ends. This CDR3 has 15 residues. The CDR3 loop reads CASSSRTPDVETQYF. The CDR3 DNA sequence: TGTGCCAGCAGCTCTCGGACCCCGGACGTAGAGACCCAGTACTTC.

This chain links TRBV6-1 with TRBJ2-2, with 12 bases lining up with TRBD2. Germline CDR1 MNHNS, CDR2 SASEGT. Trimming cost V 6 bases and J 7 bases; bases outside gene matches: 9. The CDR3 sequence is 16 residues long. In DNA, the CDR3 is TGTGCCAGCAGAATTCCCGGGACTAGCGGGTTCGGGGAGCTGTTTTTT. Translating it yields CASRIPGTSGFGELFF.

This clonotype was recorded a few times. V is TRBV20-1 and J is TRBJ2-7; no firm D call. The CDR3 extends over 14 amino acids. V was shortened by 2 bases and J by 0 bases, with 11 bases between the two germline ends. CDR1 and CDR2 (germline): DFQATT, SNEGSKA (reference sequence). Written as DNA, the CDR3 is TGCAGTGCTAGATTCACCGATAGCTCCTACGAGCAGTACTTC. Protein sequence: CSARFTDSSYEQYF.

The rearrangement joins TRBV5-8 to TRBJ1-1; perhaps TRBD1 as D (5 bases). The CDR3 length is 14 residues. Germline CDR1 and CDR2: SGHTS and YDEGEE. V lost 6 bases, J lost 1 base, and 13 bases lay in between. This chain's CDR3 is CASNWGPSNTEAFF. The CDR3 DNA follows: TGTGCCAGCAACTGGGGACCGTCGAACACTGAAGCTTTCTTT.

This clonotype was counted many times. The chain has TRBV21-1 and TRBJ1-4. TRBV21-1 is noted as a pseudogene. The CDR3 is made up of 8 amino acids. The CDR3 DNA follows: TGTGCCAATGAAAAACTGTTTTTT. Translated, it gives CANEKLFF.

This clonotype was counted a few times. The chain couples TRBV7-2 to TRBJ2-1; TRBD2 is a possible D gene (6 bases). Germline lookup yields CDR1 SGHTA and CDR2 FQGNSA. Trimming removed 1 base from V and 6 bases from J, with 13 bases in between. The CDR3 runs to 15 residues. CDR3 nucleotides: TGTGCCAGCAGCTTAGTGGGGCGGGATGTCAATGAGCAGTTCTTC. Translating gives CASSLVGRDVNEQFF.

This chain links TRBV5-1 with TRBJ2-7, with 8 bases identical to TRBD2. The CDR3 totals 18 residues. V shed 0 bases, J shed 5 bases, and the junction held 16 bases outside the gene matches. Per germline, CDR1 SGHRS and CDR2 YFSETQ. The CDR3 bases are TGCGCCAGCAGCTTGGTAGCCCGCGGGAGCGGGAGCTTCAACGAGCAGTACTTC. It translates to CASSLVARGSGSFNEQYF.